These 9 T cell receptor beta chains were sequenced from one sample in a study of shared clonotypes between healthy human individuals. The protocol was immunoSEQ multiplex PCR, while the TCRdb copy is restricted to in-frame clones and leaves out a portion. In the table there are about 2.4 million clones, over 85% of which are singletons. The sequenced material came from naive CD4+ T cells from PBMCs. Subset indicated: CD45RA+ positively selected. These receptor sequences come from a man aged 18-30 years in good health. Some clones in this sample may be carry-over from other donors' samples.

This sequence joins TRBV5-6 and TRBJ2-1; D ambiguous. The CDR3 runs to 11 residues. Between the trimmed V and J ends, which lost 3 bases and 7 bases, there was a span of 5 bases. Germline assignment: CDR1 SGHDT and CDR2 YYEEEE. CDR3 sequence reads: CASSSRNEQFF. Here the CDR3 DNA reads TGTGCCAGCAGCTCTAGGAATGAGCAGTTCTTC.

V is TRBV27 and J is TRBJ1-1, with TRBD1 as a possible D gene (5 bases). From germline, CDR1 is MNHEY and CDR2 SMNVEV (reference sequence). The V gene lost 0 bases and the J gene lost 5 bases, with 13 bases spanning the gap. The CDR3 totals 15 residues. CDR3 loop: CASSLSRGVGTEAFF. CDR3 DNA: TGTGCCAGCAGTTTATCAAGAGGGGTTGGGACTGAAGCTTTCTTT.

The rearrangement links TRBV7-9 to TRBJ2-7; D is unclear. This CDR3 spans 15 amino acids. V was trimmed by 1 base and J by 1 base, leaving 11 bases between them. The germline CDR1 and CDR2 sequences are SEHNR and FQNEAQ (reference sequence). CDR3 DNA: TGTGCCAGCAGCTTAGATGGTAGCAGATCCTACGAGCAGTACTTC. It yields the protein CASSLDGSRSYEQYF.

As concerns this clone: This same CDR3 is encoded by further DNA sequences in the sample. The chain joins TRBV15 to TRBJ1-2; possible D gene TRBD1, 5 bases. V gave up 2 bases and J gave up 3 bases, with 7 bases separating them. This CDR3 spans 13 amino acids. Per the germline V gene, CDR1 is LNHNV and CDR2 is YYDKDF (reference sequence). Here the CDR3 DNA reads TGTGCCACCAGCAGACAGGGAGACTATGGCTACACCTTC. It translates to CATSRQGDYGYTF.

This sequence joins TRBV6-5 and TRBJ2-2, with D perhaps TRBD1 (5 bases). V was pared by 5 bases and J by 2 bases, with 9 bases between. The CDR3 contains 14 residues. Germline loops: CDR1 MNHEY, CDR2 SVGAGI. As DNA, the CDR3 is TGTGCCAGCAGTCGGACACGAAACACCGGGGAGCTGTTTTTT. Amino acids: CASSRTRNTGELFF.

The chain employs TRBV6-5 and TRBJ2-7, with D possibly called TRBD1 or TRBD2 (7 bases each). The CDR3 length is 15 residues. Trimming shortened V by 5 bases and J by 2 bases, and 16 bases separated the two germline ends. The germline V gene has CDR1 MNHEY and CDR2 SVGAGI. CDR3 sequence reads: CASSTLTGTTYEQYF. The CDR3 bases are TGTGCCAGCAGTACCCTGACAGGGACTACCTACGAGCAGTACTTC.

Remarks on this clone: The sample contains more than one DNA sequence encoding this CDR3. J is TRBJ2-7 and V is TRBV18; 9 nucleotides line up with TRBD2. The CDR3 covers 14 residues. Germline CDR1 reads KGHSH; CDR2 reads LQKENI. After removal of 6 bases from V and 0 bases from J, the junction contained 3 bases not matched to a gene. CDR3 bases: TGTGCCAGCTCGCCGGGACTAGCCTCCTACGAGCAGTACTTC. Translated: CASSPGLASYEQYF.

The CDR3: CASSPLAAAGDEQFF. CDR3 in DNA: TGCGCCAGCAGCCCTCTAGCGGCCGCAGGGGATGAGCAGTTCTTC. The chain joins TRBV5-1 to TRBJ2-1, with D perhaps matching TRBD2 (7 bases). Germline V gene data show CDR1 as SGHRS and CDR2 as YFSETQ. The CDR3 has 15 residues. The germline V and J ends were trimmed by 4 bases and 8 bases, with 19 bases remaining between them. Looking up the rest from reference TRBV5-1 and TRBJ2-1 gives the full variable domain: KAGVTQTPRYLIKTRGQQVTLSCSPISGHRSVSWYQQTPGQGLQFLFEYFSETQRNKGNFPGRFSGRQFSNSRSEMNVSTLELGDSALYLCASSPLAAAGDEQFFGPGTRLTVL.

The chain carries TRBV7-3 and TRBJ2-2, with 11 bases matching TRBD2. Germline CDR1 reads SGHTA; CDR2 reads FQGTGA. There are 20 residues in the CDR3. Trimming cost V 2 bases and J 3 bases; bases outside gene matches: 14. CDR3 sequence: CASSLFGRLAGNSDTGELFF. Here the CDR3 DNA reads TGTGCCAGCAGCTTATTCGGGAGACTAGCGGGAAACTCGGACACCGGGGAGCTGTTTTTT.